Listed below are T cell receptor beta chains from one sample, sequenced in a study of blood T cell repertoires in COVID-19. Some clones are missing from TCRdb's copy, which holds only in-frame ones; the method was immunoSEQ multiplex PCR. The sample lists more than 150,000 clones, about nine tenths occurring once. Source material: PBMCs or T cells enriched from blood (not recorded which). The receptor set was obtained from a woman in her 30s who had recovered from COVID-19. Each CDR3 is given with its conserved first and last residue.

TRBV18 CASSAGGRNYGYTF
TRBV5-1 CASSLEGTHTDTQYF
TRBV21-1 CASSRRFFSGNTIYF
TRBV7-8 CASSLDRAGGNSPLHF
TRBV7-8 CASSWTGPNTEAFF
TRBV12-5 CASGPGLLRGYTF
TRBV6-5 CASRPGLGTDTQYF
TRBV19 CASSSRPGVDTQYF
TRBV24-1 CATSDSVSGGSDTGELFF
TRBV19 CASSIGGETQYF
TRBV4-1 CASSQEGGVGSYGYTF
TRBV7-3 CASSLALGVNSPLHF
TRBV7-3 CASSLKGGEETQYF
TRBV15 CATSRDDRANTEAFF
TRBV6-5 CASSNGQVSETQYF
TRBV9 CASSPRTGGLEQYF
TRBV13 CASSLSGTGVGNEQFF
TRBV7-2 CASSLGRGSGANVLTF
TRBV20-1 CSASEPGRNTEAFF
TRBV10-3 CAISEGASSRMHYGYTF
TRBV3-1/TRBV3-2 CASKERETQETQYF
TRBV6-6 CASSQSPGQGATEAFF